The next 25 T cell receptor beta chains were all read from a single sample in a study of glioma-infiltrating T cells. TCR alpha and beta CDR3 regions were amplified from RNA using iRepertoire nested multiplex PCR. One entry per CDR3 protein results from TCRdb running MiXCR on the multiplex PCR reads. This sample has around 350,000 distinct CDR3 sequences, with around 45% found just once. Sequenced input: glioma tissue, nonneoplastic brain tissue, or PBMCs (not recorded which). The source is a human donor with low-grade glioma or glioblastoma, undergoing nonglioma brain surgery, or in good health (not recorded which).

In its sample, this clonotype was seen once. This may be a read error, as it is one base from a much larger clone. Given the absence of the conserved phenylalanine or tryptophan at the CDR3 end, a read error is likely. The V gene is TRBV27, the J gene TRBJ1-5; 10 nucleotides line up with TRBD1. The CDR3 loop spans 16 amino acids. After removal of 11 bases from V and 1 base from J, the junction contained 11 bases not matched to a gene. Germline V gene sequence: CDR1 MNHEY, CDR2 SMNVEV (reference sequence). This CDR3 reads CASRDRGRESNQPQHY. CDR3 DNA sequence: TGTGCCTCCCGGGACAGGGGACGGGAGAGCAATCAGCCCCAGCATTAT.

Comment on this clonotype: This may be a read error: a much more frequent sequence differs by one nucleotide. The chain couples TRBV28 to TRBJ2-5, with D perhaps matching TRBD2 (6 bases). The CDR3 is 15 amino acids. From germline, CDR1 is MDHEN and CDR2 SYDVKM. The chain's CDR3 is CASSVMGPGGKTKYF. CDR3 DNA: TGTGCCAGCAGTGTCATGGGGCCAGGAGGGAAGACCAAGTACTTC.

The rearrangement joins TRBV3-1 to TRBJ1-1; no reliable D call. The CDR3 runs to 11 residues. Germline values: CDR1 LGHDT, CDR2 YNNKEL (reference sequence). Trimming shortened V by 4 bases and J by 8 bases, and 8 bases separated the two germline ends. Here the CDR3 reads CASSLLEEAFF. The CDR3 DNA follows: TGTGCCAGCAGCCTACTCGAGGAAGCTTTCTTT.

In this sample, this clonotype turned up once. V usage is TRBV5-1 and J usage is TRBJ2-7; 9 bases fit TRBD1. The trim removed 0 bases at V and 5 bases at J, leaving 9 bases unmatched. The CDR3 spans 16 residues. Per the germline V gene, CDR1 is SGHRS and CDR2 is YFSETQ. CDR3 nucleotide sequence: TGCGCCAGCAGCTTGGTAGTCGGGACAGGGACGAACGAGCAGTACTTC. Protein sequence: CASSLVVGTGTNEQYF.

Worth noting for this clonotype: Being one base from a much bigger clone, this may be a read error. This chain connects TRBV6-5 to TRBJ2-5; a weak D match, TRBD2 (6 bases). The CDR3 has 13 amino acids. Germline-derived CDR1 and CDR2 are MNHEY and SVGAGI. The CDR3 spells CARSSSGRETQYF. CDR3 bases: TGTGCCAGAAGTTCGTCCGGGAGAGAGACCCAGTACTTC.

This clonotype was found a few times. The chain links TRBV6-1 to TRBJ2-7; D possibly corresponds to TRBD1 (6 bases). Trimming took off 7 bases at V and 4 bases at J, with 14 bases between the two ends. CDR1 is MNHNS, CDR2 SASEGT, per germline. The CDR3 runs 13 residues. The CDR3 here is CASNQGYWYEQYF. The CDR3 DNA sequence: TGTGCCAGCAACCAGGGGTATTGGTACGAGCAGTACTTC.

In nucleotides, the CDR3 is TGCAGTGCCTCCCTCTCGGCGGGAGTCGGTTACGAGCAGTACTTC. Protein: CSASLSAGVGYEQYF. The rearrangement links TRBV20-1 to TRBJ2-7; 7 nucleotides line up with TRBD2. The germline V gene has CDR1 DFQATT and CDR2 SNEGSKA (reference sequence). The CDR3 has 15 residues. Germline trimming cut 6 bases from V and 4 bases from J; bases unmatched to any gene: 15.

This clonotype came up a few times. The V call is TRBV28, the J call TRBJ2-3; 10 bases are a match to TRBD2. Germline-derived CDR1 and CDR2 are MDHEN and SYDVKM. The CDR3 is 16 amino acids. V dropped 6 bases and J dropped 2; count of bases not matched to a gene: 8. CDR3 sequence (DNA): TGTGCCAGCAGACGGACTAGCGGTGATATCACAGATACGCAGTATTTT. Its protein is CASRRTSGDITDTQYF. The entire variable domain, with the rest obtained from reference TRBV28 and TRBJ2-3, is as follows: DVKVTQSSRYLVKRTGEKVFLECVQDMDHENMFWYRQDPGLGLRLIYFSYDVKMKEKGDIPEGYSVSREKKERFSLILESASTNQTSMYLCASRRTSGDITDTQYFGPGTRLTVL.

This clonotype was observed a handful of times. The CDR3 DNA is TGTGCCAGCAGTTTCCAACACGGGAGCCCCACAGATACGCAGTATTTT. Amino acid sequence: CASSFQHGSPTDTQYF. The chain recombines TRBV28 with TRBJ2-3; tentatively, D is TRBD2 (6 bases). Germline CDR1 reads MDHEN; CDR2 reads SYDVKM. The CDR3 has 16 amino acids. The V gene lost 3 bases and the J gene lost 2 bases, with 15 bases spanning the gap.

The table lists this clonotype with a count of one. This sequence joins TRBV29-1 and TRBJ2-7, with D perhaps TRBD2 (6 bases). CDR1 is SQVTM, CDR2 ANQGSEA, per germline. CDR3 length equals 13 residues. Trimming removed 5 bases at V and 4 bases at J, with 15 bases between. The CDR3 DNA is TGCAGCGTTCTGCGGGGATCCACTTACGAGCAGTACTTC. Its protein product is CSVLRGSTYEQYF.

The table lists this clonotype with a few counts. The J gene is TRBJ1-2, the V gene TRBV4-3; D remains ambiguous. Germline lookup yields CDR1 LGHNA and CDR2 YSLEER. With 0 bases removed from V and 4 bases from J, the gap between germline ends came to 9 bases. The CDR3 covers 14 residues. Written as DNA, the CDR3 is TGCGCCAGCAGCCAAGATCGTACACTCTATGGCTACACCTTC. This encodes CASSQDRTLYGYTF.

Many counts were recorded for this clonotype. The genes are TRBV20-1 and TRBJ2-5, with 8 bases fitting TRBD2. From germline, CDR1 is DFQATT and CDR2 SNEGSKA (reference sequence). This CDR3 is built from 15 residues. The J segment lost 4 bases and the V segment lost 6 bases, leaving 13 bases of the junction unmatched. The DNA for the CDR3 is TGCAGTGCCTCACCAGCGGGAGCGTTCCCAGAGACCCAGTACTTC. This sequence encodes CSASPAGAFPETQYF.

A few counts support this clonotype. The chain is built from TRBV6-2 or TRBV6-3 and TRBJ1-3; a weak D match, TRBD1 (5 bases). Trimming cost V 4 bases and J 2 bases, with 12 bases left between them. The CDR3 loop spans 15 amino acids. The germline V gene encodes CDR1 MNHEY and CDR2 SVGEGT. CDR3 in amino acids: CASSFRTRTGNTIYF. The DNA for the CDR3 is TGTGCCAGCAGTTTTAGGACAAGAACTGGAAACACCATATATTTT.

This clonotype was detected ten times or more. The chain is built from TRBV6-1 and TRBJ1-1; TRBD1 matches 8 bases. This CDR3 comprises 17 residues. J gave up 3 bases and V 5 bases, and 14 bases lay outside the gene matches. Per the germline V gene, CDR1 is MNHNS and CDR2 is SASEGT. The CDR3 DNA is TGTGCCAGCAGTATTGGTCCGCGACAGGGGCTTGACACTGAAGCTTTCTTT. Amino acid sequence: CASSIGPRQGLDTEAFF.

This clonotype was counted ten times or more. DNA of the CDR3: TGTGCCAGCAGTTACAGGGACGGGCAGCCCCAGCATTTT. Translation gives CASSYRDGQPQHF. V is TRBV6-2 or TRBV6-3 and J is TRBJ1-5, with a tentative D call TRBD1 (5 bases). The V end lost 2 bases, the J end lost 7 bases, and 9 bases lay between the germline ends. The germline V gene has CDR1 MNHEY and CDR2 SVGEGT. This CDR3 has 13 residues.

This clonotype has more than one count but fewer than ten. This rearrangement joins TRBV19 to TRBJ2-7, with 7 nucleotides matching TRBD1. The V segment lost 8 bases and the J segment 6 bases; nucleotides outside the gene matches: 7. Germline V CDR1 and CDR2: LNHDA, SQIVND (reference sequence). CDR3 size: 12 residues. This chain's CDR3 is CASGVGGAEQYF. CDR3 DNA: TGTGCCAGTGGAGTAGGGGGCGCCGAGCAGTACTTC.

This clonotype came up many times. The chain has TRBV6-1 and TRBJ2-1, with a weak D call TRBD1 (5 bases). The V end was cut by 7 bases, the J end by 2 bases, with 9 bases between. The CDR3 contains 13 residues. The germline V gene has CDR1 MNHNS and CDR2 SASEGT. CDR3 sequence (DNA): TGTGCCAGCATCCAGACAGCCTACAATGAGCAGTTCTTC. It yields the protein CASIQTAYNEQFF.

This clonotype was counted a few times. In DNA, the CDR3 is TGTGCCAGCTCATCTATCTACGGGACAGGTCGTTCGGTTCCCTATGGCTACACCTTC. Encoded protein: CASSSIYGTGRSVPYGYTF. J is TRBJ1-2 and V is TRBV18; TRBD1 aligns across 8 bases. V trimming: 5 bases; J trimming: 4 bases; junction bases outside the gene matches: 21. The CDR3 length is 19 residues. Germline CDR1 reads KGHSH; CDR2 reads LQKENI.

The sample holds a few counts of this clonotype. CDR3 nucleotides: TGTGCCAGCAGTTTCGCCTTTAGCGGGAGGGCCTGGGATGAGCAGTTCTTC. The encoded protein is CASSFAFSGRAWDEQFF. V is TRBV27 and J is TRBJ2-1; 11 bases align to TRBD2. This CDR3 has 17 amino acids. In germline, CDR1 is MNHEY, CDR2 SMNVEV (reference sequence). V shed 3 bases and J 8 bases; nucleotides not matched to a gene: 12.

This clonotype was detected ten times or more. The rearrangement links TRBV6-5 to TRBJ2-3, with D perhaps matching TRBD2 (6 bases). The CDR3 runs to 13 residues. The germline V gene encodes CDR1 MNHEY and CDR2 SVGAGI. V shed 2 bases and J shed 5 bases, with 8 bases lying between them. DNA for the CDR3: TGTGCCAGCAGTTACGGGCGGGGAGATACGCAGTATTTT. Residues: CASSYGRGDTQYF.

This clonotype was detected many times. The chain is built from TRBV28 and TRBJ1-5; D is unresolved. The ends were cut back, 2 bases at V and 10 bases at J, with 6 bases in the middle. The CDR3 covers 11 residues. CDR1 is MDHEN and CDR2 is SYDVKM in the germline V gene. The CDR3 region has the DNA TGTGCCAGCAGTTTACCGGGTCCCCAGCATTTT. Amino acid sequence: CASSLPGPQHF.

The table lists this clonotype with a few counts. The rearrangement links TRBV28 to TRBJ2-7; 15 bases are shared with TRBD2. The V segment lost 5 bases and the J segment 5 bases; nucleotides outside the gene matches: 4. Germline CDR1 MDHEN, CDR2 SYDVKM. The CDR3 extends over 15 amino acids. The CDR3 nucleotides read TGTGCCAGCAGTGGACTAGCGGGAGGGCCGAACGAGCAGTACTTC. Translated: CASSGLAGGPNEQYF.

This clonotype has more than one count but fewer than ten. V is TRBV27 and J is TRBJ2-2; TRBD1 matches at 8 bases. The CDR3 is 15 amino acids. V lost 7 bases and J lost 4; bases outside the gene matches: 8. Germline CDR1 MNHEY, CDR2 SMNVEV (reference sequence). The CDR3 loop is CASTQTGVATGELFF. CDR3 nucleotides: TGTGCCAGCACCCAGACAGGGGTCGCCACCGGGGAGCTGTTTTTT.

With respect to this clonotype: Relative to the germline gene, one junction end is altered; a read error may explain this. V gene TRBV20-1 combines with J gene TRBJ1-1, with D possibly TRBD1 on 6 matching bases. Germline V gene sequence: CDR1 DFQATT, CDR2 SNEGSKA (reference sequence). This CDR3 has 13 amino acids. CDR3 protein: CSALQGRNTEALF. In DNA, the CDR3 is TGCAGTGCCTTACAGGGACGGAACACTGAAGCTTTATTT.

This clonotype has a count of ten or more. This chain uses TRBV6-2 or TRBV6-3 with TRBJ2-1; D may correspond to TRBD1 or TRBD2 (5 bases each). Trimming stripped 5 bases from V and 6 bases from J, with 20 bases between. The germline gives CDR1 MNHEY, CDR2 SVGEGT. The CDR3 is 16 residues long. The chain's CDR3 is CASSTPSGVGANEQFF. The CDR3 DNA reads TGTGCCAGCAGTACTCCGAGCGGTGTCGGGGCCAATGAGCAGTTCTTC.